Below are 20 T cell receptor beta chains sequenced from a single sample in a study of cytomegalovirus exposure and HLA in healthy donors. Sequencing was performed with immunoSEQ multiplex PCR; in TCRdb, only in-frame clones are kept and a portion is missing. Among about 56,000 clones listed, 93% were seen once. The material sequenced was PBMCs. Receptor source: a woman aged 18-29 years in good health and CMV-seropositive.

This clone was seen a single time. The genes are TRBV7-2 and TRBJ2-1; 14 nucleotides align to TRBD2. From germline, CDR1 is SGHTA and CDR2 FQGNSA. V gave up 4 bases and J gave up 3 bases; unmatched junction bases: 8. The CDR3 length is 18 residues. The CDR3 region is CASSSGRTSGGLYNEQFF. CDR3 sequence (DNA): TGTGCCAGCAGCTCCGGCCGGACTAGCGGGGGGCTCTACAATGAGCAGTTCTTC.

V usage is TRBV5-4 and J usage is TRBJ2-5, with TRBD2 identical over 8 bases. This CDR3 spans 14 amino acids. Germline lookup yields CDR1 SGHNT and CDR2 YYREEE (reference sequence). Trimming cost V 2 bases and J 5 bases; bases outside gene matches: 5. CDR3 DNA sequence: TGTGCCAGCAGCTTCCGCGGGGGGCTTGAGACCCAGTACTTC. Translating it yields CASSFRGGLETQYF.

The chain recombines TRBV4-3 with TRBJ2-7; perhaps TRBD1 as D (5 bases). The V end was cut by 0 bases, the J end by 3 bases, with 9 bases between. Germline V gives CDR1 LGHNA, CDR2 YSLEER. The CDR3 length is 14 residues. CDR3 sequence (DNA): TGCGCCAGCAGCCAAGAATACAGGCACTACGAGCAGTACTTC. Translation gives CASSQEYRHYEQYF.

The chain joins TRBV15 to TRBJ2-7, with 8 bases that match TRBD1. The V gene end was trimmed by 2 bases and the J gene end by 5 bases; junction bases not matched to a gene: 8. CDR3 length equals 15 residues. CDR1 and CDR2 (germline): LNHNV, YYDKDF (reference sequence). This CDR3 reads CATSRTGQGRNEQYF. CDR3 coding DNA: TGTGCCACCAGCAGAACCGGACAGGGAAGAAACGAGCAGTACTTC.

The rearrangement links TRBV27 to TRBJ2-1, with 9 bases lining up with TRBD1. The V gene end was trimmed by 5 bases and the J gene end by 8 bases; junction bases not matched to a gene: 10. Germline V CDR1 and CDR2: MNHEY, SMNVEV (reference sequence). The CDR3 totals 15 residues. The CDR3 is CASSGRGQGIHEQFF. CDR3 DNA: TGTGCCAGCAGTGGCCGGGGACAGGGAATTCATGAGCAGTTCTTC.

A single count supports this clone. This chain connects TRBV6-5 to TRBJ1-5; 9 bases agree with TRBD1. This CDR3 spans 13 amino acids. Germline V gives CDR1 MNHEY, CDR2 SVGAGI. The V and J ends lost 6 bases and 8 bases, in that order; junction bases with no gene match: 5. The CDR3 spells CASRRDREKPQHF. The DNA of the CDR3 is TGTGCCAGCAGACGGGACAGGGAAAAGCCCCAGCATTTT.

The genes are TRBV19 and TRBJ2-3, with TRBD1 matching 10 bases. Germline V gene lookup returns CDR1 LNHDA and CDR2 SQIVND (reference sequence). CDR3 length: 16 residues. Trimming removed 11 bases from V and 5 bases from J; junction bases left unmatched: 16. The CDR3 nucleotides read TGTGCCCCCCTCCGATATCGGACAGGGGGTTTAGATACGCAGTATTTT. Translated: CAPLRYRTGGLDTQYF.

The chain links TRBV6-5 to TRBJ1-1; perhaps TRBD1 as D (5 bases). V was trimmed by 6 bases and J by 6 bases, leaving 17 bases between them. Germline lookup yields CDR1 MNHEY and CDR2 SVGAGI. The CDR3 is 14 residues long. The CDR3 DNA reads TGTGCCAGCAGCCGACAGCTTGTTCCTCCTGAAGCTTTCTTT. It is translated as CASSRQLVPPEAFF.

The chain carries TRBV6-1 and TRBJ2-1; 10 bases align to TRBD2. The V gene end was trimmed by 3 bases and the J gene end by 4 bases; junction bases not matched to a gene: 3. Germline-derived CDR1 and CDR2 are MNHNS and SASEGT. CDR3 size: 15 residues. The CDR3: CASSEASGGYNEQFF. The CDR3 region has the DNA TGTGCCAGCAGTGAGGCTAGCGGGGGATACAATGAGCAGTTCTTC.

The CDR3 DNA sequence: TGTGCCAGCAGTAATACCCGACAGGGAAGGGGCAATCAGCCCCAGCATTTT. Its protein product is CASSNTRQGRGNQPQHF. The chain couples TRBV27 to TRBJ1-5; 7 bases are shared with TRBD1. V shed 5 bases and J 2 bases; nucleotides not matched to a gene: 12. The CDR3 loop spans 17 amino acids. Germline lookup yields CDR1 MNHEY and CDR2 SMNVEV (reference sequence).

CDR3 sequence reads: CASSVDGQVDSPLHF. The CDR3 DNA follows: TGTGCCAGCAGCGTGGATGGACAGGTTGATTCACCCCTCCACTTT. The chain is built from TRBV9 and TRBJ1-6; 7 bases line up with TRBD1. The length of the CDR3 is 15 residues. V shed 2 bases and J 8 bases; nucleotides not matched to a gene: 7. CDR1 is SGDLS and CDR2 is YYNGEE in the germline V gene.

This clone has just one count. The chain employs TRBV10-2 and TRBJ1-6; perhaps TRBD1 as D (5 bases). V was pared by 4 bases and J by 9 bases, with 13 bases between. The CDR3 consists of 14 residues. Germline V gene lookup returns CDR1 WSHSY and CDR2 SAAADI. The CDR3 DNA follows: TGCGCCAGCAGTGCCGGGGGAATGTCTTCACCCCTCCACTTT. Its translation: CASSAGGMSSPLHF.

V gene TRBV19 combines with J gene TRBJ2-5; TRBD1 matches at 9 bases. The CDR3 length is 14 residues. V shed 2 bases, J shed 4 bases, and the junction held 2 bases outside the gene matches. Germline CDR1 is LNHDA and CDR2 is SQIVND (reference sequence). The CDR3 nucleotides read TGTGCCAGTAGTATAATGGGACAGGGAGAGACCCAGTACTTC. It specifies CASSIMGQGETQYF.

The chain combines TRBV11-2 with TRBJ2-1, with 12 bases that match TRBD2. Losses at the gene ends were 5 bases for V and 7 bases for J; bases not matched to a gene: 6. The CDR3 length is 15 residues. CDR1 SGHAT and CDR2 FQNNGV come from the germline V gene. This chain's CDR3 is CASSGLAGTRNEQFF. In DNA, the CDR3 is TGTGCCAGCAGCGGACTAGCGGGGACCCGGAATGAGCAGTTCTTC.

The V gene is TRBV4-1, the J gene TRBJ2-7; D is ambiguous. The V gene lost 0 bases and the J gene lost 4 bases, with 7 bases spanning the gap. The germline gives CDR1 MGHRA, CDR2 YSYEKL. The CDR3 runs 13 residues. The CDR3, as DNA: TGCGCCAGCAGCCAAGAATCTAGATACGAGCAGTACTTC. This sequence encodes CASSQESRYEQYF.

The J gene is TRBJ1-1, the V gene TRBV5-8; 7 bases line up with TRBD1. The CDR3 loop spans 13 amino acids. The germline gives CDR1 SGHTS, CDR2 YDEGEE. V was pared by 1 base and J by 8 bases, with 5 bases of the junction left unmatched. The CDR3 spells CASSLRQGEEAFF. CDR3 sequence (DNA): TGTGCCAGCAGCTTGAGACAGGGTGAGGAAGCTTTCTTT. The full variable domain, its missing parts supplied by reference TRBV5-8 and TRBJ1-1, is EAGVTQSPTHLIKTRGQQATLRCSPISGHTSVYWYQQALGLGLQFLLWYDEGEERNRGNFPPRFSGRQFPNYSSELNVNALELEDSALYLCASSLRQGEEAFFGQGTRLTVV.

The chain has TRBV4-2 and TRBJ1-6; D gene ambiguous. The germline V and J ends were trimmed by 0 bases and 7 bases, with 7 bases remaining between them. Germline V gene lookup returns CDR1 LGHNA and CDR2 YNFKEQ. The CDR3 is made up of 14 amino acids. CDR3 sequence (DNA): TGTGCCAGCAGCCAAGACAGGAAGAATTCACCCCTCCACTTT. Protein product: CASSQDRKNSPLHF.

The CDR3 is CASKGNGQARSSPLHF. Here the CDR3 DNA reads TGTGCCAGCAAGGGGAATGGACAGGCGAGGAGTTCACCCCTCCACTTT. The V call is TRBV28, the J call TRBJ1-6, with 7 bases that match TRBD1. The CDR3 covers 16 residues. Germline trimming cut 7 bases from V and 9 bases from J; bases unmatched to any gene: 15. CDR1 and CDR2 (germline): MDHEN, SYDVKM.

The CDR3: CASGGQAGEQYF. DNA for the CDR3: TGTGCCAGTGGTGGACAGGCGGGGGAGCAGTACTTC. The rearrangement joins TRBV19 to TRBJ2-7, with D possibly TRBD1 on 7 matching bases. The CDR3 sequence is 12 residues long. V lost 8 bases, J lost 7 bases, and 15 bases lay in between. Per the germline V gene, CDR1 is LNHDA and CDR2 is SQIVND (reference sequence).

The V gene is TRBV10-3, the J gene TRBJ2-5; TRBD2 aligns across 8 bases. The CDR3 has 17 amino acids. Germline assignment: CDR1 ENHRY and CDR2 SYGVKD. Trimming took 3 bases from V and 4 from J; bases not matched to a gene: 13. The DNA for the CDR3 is TGTGCCATCAGTGACCGAGGGATAGCGGGGCTTTTAGAGACCCAGTACTTC. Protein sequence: CAISDRGIAGLLETQYF.